This is a list of T cell receptor beta chains from one sample in a study of cytomegalovirus exposure and HLA in healthy donors. Clones were read by immunoSEQ multiplex PCR, and TCRdb kept only the in-frame ones, dropping some. Of over 100,000 clones in the sample, 89% are singletons; the top ten hold 0.95% to 1.5%. Input material: PBMCs. The receptors derive from a young woman in good health and CMV-seronegative. The CDR3 runs from the conserved cysteine through the conserved F or W. A D gene is named only where the DNA matches it firmly. Expanded clones get a size class; other rows say once, few or many, or leave the size out.

d_call: .; v_call: TRBV7-9; clone_size: .; j_call: TRBJ2-3; cdr3_nt: TGTGCCAGCAGCCCCGGTATCACAGATACGCAGTATTTT; cdr3_aa: CASSPGITDTQYF
d_call: TRBD2; v_call: TRBV7-2; clone_size: .; j_call: TRBJ2-3; cdr3_nt: TGTGCCAGCAGCTTAGATAGCGGGGCTACGCAGTATTTT; cdr3_aa: CASSLDSGATQYF
d_call: .; v_call: TRBV13; clone_size: .; j_call: TRBJ2-1; cdr3_nt: TGTGCCAGCAGCACACAAGATAATGAGCAGTTCTTC; cdr3_aa: CASSTQDNEQFF
d_call: TRBD2; v_call: TRBV9; clone_size: .; j_call: TRBJ2-3; cdr3_nt: TGTGCCAGCAGCACGGGACTAGCGGGGACCACAGATACGCAGTATTTT; cdr3_aa: CASSTGLAGTTDTQYF
d_call: TRBD2; v_call: TRBV11-1; clone_size: .; j_call: TRBJ2-3; cdr3_nt: TGTGCCAGCAGCTCTAGCGGGGGGGATCAGTATACGCAGTATTTT; cdr3_aa: CASSSSGGDQYTQYF
d_call: .; v_call: TRBV7-3; clone_size: .; j_call: TRBJ1-2; cdr3_nt: TGTGCCAGCAGCTTAACTCCAGGGGAGAACTATGGCTACACCTTC; cdr3_aa: CASSLTPGENYGYTF
d_call: TRBD1; v_call: TRBV7-6; clone_size: .; j_call: TRBJ1-6; cdr3_nt: TGTGCCAGCAGCTTGTCCGGGACAGAGAATTCACCCCTCCACTTT; cdr3_aa: CASSLSGTENSPLHF
d_call: .; v_call: TRBV27; clone_size: .; j_call: TRBJ2-7; cdr3_nt: TGTGCCAGCAGACGACAGGAGAACTACGAGCAGTACTTC; cdr3_aa: CASRRQENYEQYF
d_call: .; v_call: TRBV9; clone_size: once; j_call: TRBJ2-1; cdr3_nt: TGTGCCAGCAGCGCCCCGGGACTTCTTTACAATGAGCAGTTCTTC; cdr3_aa: CASSAPGLLYNEQFF
d_call: TRBD2; v_call: TRBV7-9; clone_size: .; j_call: TRBJ2-1; cdr3_nt: TGTGCCAGCAGCCCCCGGGGGGGGATAAACAATGAGCAGTTCTTC; cdr3_aa: CASSPRGGINNEQFF
d_call: .; v_call: TRBV5-1; clone_size: .; j_call: TRBJ2-1; cdr3_nt: TGCGCCAGCAGCACTGAGGCGCTTAATGAGCAGTTCTTC; cdr3_aa: CASSTEALNEQFF
d_call: .; v_call: TRBV5-6; clone_size: .; j_call: TRBJ1-4; cdr3_nt: TGTGCCAGCAGCTTGGCCCGCTGGAAGGAGGAAAAACTGTTTTTT; cdr3_aa: CASSLARWKEEKLFF
d_call: .; v_call: TRBV28; clone_size: .; j_call: TRBJ1-5; cdr3_nt: TGTGCCAGCACCCTATGGGCAGGACAAAATCAGCCCCAGCATTTT; cdr3_aa: CASTLWAGQNQPQHF
d_call: .; v_call: TRBV5-1; clone_size: .; j_call: TRBJ1-3; cdr3_nt: TGCGCCAGCAGCCCCACCGGGTCCTCTGGAAACACCATATATTTT; cdr3_aa: CASSPTGSSGNTIYF
d_call: .; v_call: TRBV10-3; clone_size: .; j_call: TRBJ1-1; cdr3_nt: TGTGCCATCAGTGGAAGCATAACTATGAACACTGAAGCTTTCTTT; cdr3_aa: CAISGSITMNTEAFF
d_call: .; v_call: TRBV15; clone_size: .; j_call: TRBJ1-2; cdr3_nt: TGTGCCACCAGCCCGGACAACCAAAACTATGGCTACACCTTC; cdr3_aa: CATSPDNQNYGYTF
d_call: .; v_call: TRBV6-1; clone_size: .; j_call: TRBJ2-5; cdr3_nt: TGTGCCAGCAGTTTCCCCCGACAGGAAGAGACCCAGTACTTC; cdr3_aa: CASSFPRQEETQYF
d_call: .; v_call: TRBV2; clone_size: .; j_call: TRBJ1-5; cdr3_nt: TGTGCCAGCAGTTGGAGGGAAGAGCGTCAGCCCCAGCATTTT; cdr3_aa: CASSWREERQPQHF
d_call: .; v_call: TRBV10-3; clone_size: .; j_call: TRBJ1-3; cdr3_nt: TGTGCCATCAGTGAGTCGGGAGGGAGCTCTGGAAACACCATATATTTT; cdr3_aa: CAISESGGSSGNTIYF
d_call: .; v_call: TRBV25-1; clone_size: .; j_call: TRBJ1-5; cdr3_nt: TGTGCCAGCAGTGAAGTCGGGGGAGGTCAGCCCCAGCATTTT; cdr3_aa: CASSEVGGGQPQHF
d_call: TRBD1; v_call: TRBV5-1; clone_size: .; j_call: TRBJ1-1; cdr3_nt: TGCGCCAGCAGCTTCGGATCGAAACAGGGGGCGCTCCCTGAAGCTTTCTTT; cdr3_aa: CASSFGSKQGALPEAFF
d_call: TRBD1; v_call: TRBV5-1; clone_size: .; j_call: TRBJ2-7; cdr3_nt: TGCGCCAGCAGCTCATTGGGACAGGCCTACGAGCAGTACTTC; cdr3_aa: CASSSLGQAYEQYF
d_call: TRBD1; v_call: TRBV11-1; clone_size: .; j_call: TRBJ1-5; cdr3_nt: TGTGCCAGCAGCTCAGGGACAGGGGCTAACCAGCCCCAGCATTTT; cdr3_aa: CASSSGTGANQPQHF
d_call: .; v_call: TRBV2; clone_size: few; j_call: TRBJ1-5; cdr3_nt: TGTGCCAGCGGGCACAATCAGCCCCAGCATTTT; cdr3_aa: CASGHNQPQHF
d_call: TRBD2; v_call: TRBV10-3; clone_size: .; j_call: TRBJ2-3; cdr3_nt: TGTGCCATCGGGACTTCTAGCGGGGGTATAGATACGCAGTATTTT; cdr3_aa: CAIGTSSGGIDTQYF
d_call: .; v_call: TRBV6-5; clone_size: .; j_call: TRBJ2-3; cdr3_nt: TGTGCCAGCAGCGGCCAGGGTACTCCAGATACGCAGTATTTT; cdr3_aa: CASSGQGTPDTQYF
d_call: .; v_call: TRBV18; clone_size: .; j_call: TRBJ1-1; cdr3_nt: TGTGCCAGCTCAAGGAAGGGGGAAATTACGGAAGCTTTCTTT; cdr3_aa: CASSRKGEITEAFF
d_call: TRBD1; v_call: TRBV28; clone_size: .; j_call: TRBJ1-2; cdr3_nt: TGTGCCAGCAGTCGGGACAGGGCCTCCTATGGCTACACCTTC; cdr3_aa: CASSRDRASYGYTF
d_call: .; v_call: TRBV19; clone_size: .; j_call: TRBJ1-1; cdr3_nt: TGTGCCAGTAGTATTTCACAGAACACTGAAGCTTTCTTT; cdr3_aa: CASSISQNTEAFF
d_call: .; v_call: TRBV5-1; clone_size: .; j_call: TRBJ2-1; cdr3_nt: TGCGCCAGCAGCTTGGAGACTACCTCCTACAATGAGCAGTTCTTC; cdr3_aa: CASSLETTSYNEQFF
d_call: TRBD1; v_call: TRBV4-1; clone_size: .; j_call: TRBJ2-7; cdr3_nt: TGCGCCAGCAGCCAATACATAACCGGGACAGCGCAGGACGAGCAGTACTTC; cdr3_aa: CASSQYITGTAQDEQYF
d_call: TRBD1; v_call: TRBV27; clone_size: .; j_call: TRBJ2-7; cdr3_nt: TGTGCCAGCAGTTCCACAGGGGGCTTCTACGAGCAGTACTTC; cdr3_aa: CASSSTGGFYEQYF
d_call: TRBD2; v_call: TRBV2; clone_size: .; j_call: TRBJ2-2; cdr3_nt: TGTGCCAGCGTCGGACTAGCGGGGGCCTCCACCGGGGAGCTGTTTTTT; cdr3_aa: CASVGLAGASTGELFF
d_call: .; v_call: TRBV7-6; clone_size: .; j_call: TRBJ2-1; cdr3_nt: TGTGCCAGCAGCTTAGAATCCGCCAGGAACAATGAGCAGTTCTTC; cdr3_aa: CASSLESARNNEQFF
d_call: TRBD1; v_call: TRBV5-4; clone_size: .; j_call: TRBJ1-2; cdr3_nt: TGTGCCAGCAGCTGGGCGACAGGGGGACACTATGGCTACACCTTC; cdr3_aa: CASSWATGGHYGYTF
d_call: TRBD1; v_call: TRBV5-1; clone_size: .; j_call: TRBJ2-2; cdr3_nt: TGCGCCACGAGGGGACAGCAGAACACCGGGGAGCTGTTTTTT; cdr3_aa: CATRGQQNTGELFF
d_call: TRBD2; v_call: TRBV4-2; clone_size: .; j_call: TRBJ2-3; cdr3_nt: TGTGCCAGCAGCCAAGTAGCGGGACTAGCAGGCACAGATACGCAGTATTTT; cdr3_aa: CASSQVAGLAGTDTQYF
d_call: TRBD1; v_call: TRBV10-2; clone_size: .; j_call: TRBJ2-1; cdr3_nt: TGCGCCAGCAGTGCTTCAGGGGGTGCACACAATGAGCAGTTCTTC; cdr3_aa: CASSASGGAHNEQFF
d_call: .; v_call: TRBV11-3; clone_size: .; j_call: TRBJ2-3; cdr3_nt: TGTGCCAGCAGCGCTAGGGGGAGCACAGATACGCAGTATTTT; cdr3_aa: CASSARGSTDTQYF
d_call: .; v_call: TRBV7-8; clone_size: .; j_call: TRBJ2-7; cdr3_nt: TGTGCCAGCAGCTTCCAGGCGGGGACCTACGAGCAGTACTTC; cdr3_aa: CASSFQAGTYEQYF
d_call: TRBD1; v_call: TRBV29-1; clone_size: .; j_call: TRBJ1-1; cdr3_nt: TGCAGCGTTGAGGGGGCAGGGGGCACTGAAGCTTTCTTT; cdr3_aa: CSVEGAGGTEAFF
d_call: .; v_call: TRBV9; clone_size: .; j_call: TRBJ1-2; cdr3_nt: TGTGCCAGCAGCGTTAGGGGGGGTGGCTACACCTTC; cdr3_aa: CASSVRGGGYTF
d_call: TRBD2; v_call: TRBV19; clone_size: .; j_call: TRBJ2-5; cdr3_nt: TGTGCCGACCAACCCCCCCTAGCGGGTGAACGTGGGAAGACCCAGTACTTC; cdr3_aa: CADQPPLAGERGKTQYF
d_call: .; v_call: TRBV27; clone_size: .; j_call: TRBJ1-6; cdr3_nt: TGTGCCAGCAGTTTGGAAGACAGTACCTATAATTCACCCCTCCACTTT; cdr3_aa: CASSLEDSTYNSPLHF
d_call: TRBD2; v_call: TRBV13; clone_size: .; j_call: TRBJ2-7; cdr3_nt: TGTGCCAGCAGCGCCCGAGGAGCGGGGGAGCAGTACTTC; cdr3_aa: CASSARGAGEQYF
d_call: .; v_call: TRBV6-5; clone_size: .; j_call: TRBJ1-2; cdr3_nt: TGTGCCAGCAGTTTGAGGGAGTACTATGGCTACACCTTC; cdr3_aa: CASSLREYYGYTF
d_call: TRBD2; v_call: TRBV9; clone_size: .; j_call: TRBJ2-5; cdr3_nt: TGTGCCAGCAGCGTATTGAGCGGGGGGGCCTATGAGACCCAGTACTTC; cdr3_aa: CASSVLSGGAYETQYF
d_call: TRBD1; v_call: TRBV6-6; clone_size: once; j_call: TRBJ2-7; cdr3_nt: TGTGCCAGCAGATCGCGGGACAGGGGTCCCTACGAGCAGTACTTC; cdr3_aa: CASRSRDRGPYEQYF
d_call: .; v_call: TRBV2; clone_size: .; j_call: TRBJ2-2; cdr3_nt: TGTGCCAGCAGGGGGAGGGGGACCGGGAACACCGGGGAGCTGTTTTTT; cdr3_aa: CASRGRGTGNTGELFF
d_call: .; v_call: TRBV5-1; clone_size: .; j_call: TRBJ2-1; cdr3_nt: TGCGCCAGTGCCTCTAGCAATGAGCAGTTCTTC; cdr3_aa: CASASSNEQFF
d_call: .; v_call: TRBV6-1; clone_size: once; j_call: TRBJ1-1; cdr3_nt: TGTGCCAGCACCTCGTTGGGGGCGGTACGGGCTTTCTTT; cdr3_aa: CASTSLGAVRAFF
d_call: TRBD1; v_call: TRBV5-1; clone_size: .; j_call: TRBJ1-1; cdr3_nt: TGCGCCAGCAGATTGGGACAGCCTTTCCAGTGGGACACTGAAGCTTTCTTT; cdr3_aa: CASRLGQPFQWDTEAFF
d_call: TRBD1; v_call: TRBV5-1; clone_size: .; j_call: TRBJ2-7; cdr3_nt: TGCGCCAGCAGCTTCACAGGGGGCGAAGGCTACGAGCAGTACTTC; cdr3_aa: CASSFTGGEGYEQYF
d_call: TRBD2; v_call: TRBV7-9; clone_size: once; j_call: TRBJ2-3; cdr3_nt: TGTGCCAGCAGCCTCAGGGTACTAGCGGGGGCCGCAGATACGCAGTATTTT; cdr3_aa: CASSLRVLAGAADTQYF